This note documents a single TCR beta chain sequence. The table lists this clone with many counts. It has no known antigen specificity. No base quality information exists; no much larger clone differs at one position. Library preparation used the immunoSEQ multiplex PCR assay. A mixture of 60 forward primers for TCR Vbeta segments and 13 reverse primers for TCR Jbeta segments was used in the multiplex PCR. The CDR3 region of rearranged TCR beta genes was amplified from genomic DNA by a multiplex PCR assay. The Illumina HiSeq System was used to sequence the amplified TCR beta libraries as 87-base-pair reads. The authors' analysis ran thus. In a later analysis, tens of millions of unique TCR beta chains were counted across the 500 to 850 repertoires, and around 11 million of these chains were shared by at least two donors. To remove PCR and sequencing errors, raw reads were error-corrected and collapsed into unique sequences using a nearest-neighbor algorithm that merged closely related sequences. Alignment of CDR3 sequences to IMGT reference sequences was used to assign V, D and J gene segments. Each retained sequence needed at least a six-nucleotide match to both a V gene segment and a J gene segment. Rearrangements were classified as productive when the CDR3 lacked stop codons and remained in frame with V and J, and all other rearrangements were classified as non-productive. Following IMGT convention, CDR3 was defined as the stretch from the second conserved V-encoded cysteine up to the conserved J-encoded phenylalanine. The earlier analysis of 450 to 750 of the donors excluded any sequence lacking an unambiguous match to a single V gene segment. An earlier analysis of about 590 of the donors classified V segments as functional when productive rearrangements were above 56.7% and as segregating when the standard deviation between donors was above 5%. To diagnose cytomegalovirus status from the catalog of TCR beta chain sequences, a statistical classification framework was built. V and J gene assignment, in a later analysis, came from comparing TCR nucleotide sequences with IMGT/GENE-DB human TR gene sequences. Using the TCRdist pipeline, a later analysis assigned CDR3 sequences along with most-parsimonious VDJ recombination scenarios. A later analysis defined each TCR beta chain by its CDR3 amino acid sequence plus V-gene family, and excluded reads lacking a unique V-gene family. To address suspected cross-contamination and a sequencing artifact, a later analysis removed a few hundred highly shared, low-generation-probability nucleotide sequences. A later analysis calculated a clonal expansion index for each public chain from normalized within-repertoire ranks of inferred template counts. A later analysis computed generation probabilities with a VDJ recombination model fitted to out-of-frame rearrangements, and checked the results against IGoR. In a later analysis, TCR-TCR, TCR-HLA and TCR-CMV co-occurrence was scored with hypergeometric tests, and a repertoire-size bias correction was applied to TCR pairs. A later analysis estimated false discovery rates by permuting HLA or CMV assignments 20 times. In a later analysis, co-occurring TCRs were grouped with DBSCAN, and TCRdist sequence similarity was added when clustering was performed within HLA-allele-positive subsets. For co-occurrence clustering, repertoires with fewer than 30,000 or more than 120,000 public chains were excluded, along with several repertoires with anomalous nucleotide sharing. The table was pulled from immuneACCESS by TCRdb, which kept in-frame rearrangements only. Such tables lose some clones; where checked, under half of the loss comes from unresolved V genes, and the rest has no known cause. V and J calls and clone size are copied from that table; D and trimming were computed from the DNA. In this sample the table shows 85,000 to 95,000 clones, roughly three fifths of which occur a single time. The ten largest account for around 6.6% of the sample.

The record originates from a study of cytomegalovirus exposure and HLA in healthy donors (dated by TCRdb to the late 2010s). Concerning the study at large: An earlier analysis of under 600 of the donors reported 250 to 300 Gb of sequence data and 117 million unique TCR beta sequences from about 179 million T cells. Approximately 330 gigabases of sequencing data and around 85 million unique TCR sequences made up an early release that covered approximately 700 HLA-typed donors. The genetic ancestry cluster associated with self-reported Caucasian donors included 70% to 85% of the roughly 410 genotyped donors. The study aimed to test whether cataloging public T cell receptors could reveal signatures of past pathogen exposure. The study used immunosequencing to profile the T cell repertoires of 666 subjects and linked those repertoires to cytomegalovirus serostatus. A separate validation cohort of 100 to 150 different subjects was used in addition to the 666-subject first cohort. The study combined high-throughput TCR immunosequencing, statistical association of individual TCRs with disease status, and machine learning to predict cytomegalovirus infection status. In a later analysis, previously published TCR beta repertoires from 670 or so donors were re-analyzed and high-resolution HLA genotyping was added so that TCR occurrence patterns could be studied. Rather than using new phenotypic data, the later analysis identified candidate immune exposures from TCR beta sequences and from how often those sequences occurred across donors. In an earlier analysis of roughly 600 of the donors, high-throughput TCR beta sequencing was used to judge whether each TCR beta V gene segment behaved as functional or pseudogenic. Donor age, sex, ethnicity and CMV serostatus were compiled alongside the repertoire data. A later genetic analysis took genome-wide SNP genotypes for about 55% of the roughly 700 donors and used that subset as a discovery cohort. Every discovery cohort repertoire had been produced on one sequencing platform. Class I and class II HLA loci were covered by the typing at four-digit resolution. The number of typed donors differed by locus: about 620-640 for A, B, C, DRB1 and DQB1; approximately 520 for DQA1; about 600 for DPA1; and roughly 450 for DPB1. Roughly five DR-DQ haplotypes were handled as single units for association and clustering because linkage in the cohort was strong. Across around 400 genotyped donors of the cohort, an average of approximately 200,000 unique TCR beta nucleotide sequences per donor were sequenced, and 15% to 20% of those sequences were non-productive. The study at large found these results: CMV serostatus was the only immune exposure information available for the cohort. Specific HLA alleles were associated with 15,000 to 20,000 TCR beta sequences at a false discovery rate of 0.05 in a later analysis. When HLA alleles, especially DR and DQ, strongly co-occurred, attributing TCR associations to individual alleles was difficult. The classifier was reported to diagnose cytomegalovirus status with high specificity and sensitivity in both the original and validation cohorts. According to a later genetic analysis, donors in an Asian-associated ancestry cluster had fewer N-insertions in productive TCRs than the approximately 610-donor mean. A further reported finding was that TCR beta sequences accurately predicted the HLA-A and HLA-B alleles for most subjects in the first cohort. Most TCR sequences were observed very rarely across donors, whereas some public TCRs were present in many individuals. V-gene and J-gene trimming of TCR beta chains was associated with a missense DCLRE1C variant in a later genetic analysis, and the association was replicated in an independent cohort. Roughly uniform sequencing depth across donors was assumed in presence/absence analyses, although this assumption may not hold. A few of the identified cytomegalovirus-associated TCR beta chains were confirmed in vitro to be specific for cytomegalovirus antigens. In a later analysis, most CMV-associated TCR beta chains were found to appear HLA-restricted, with HLA associations seemingly driven largely by CMV exposure. Some IMGT-functional V segments, including TRBV6-2 and TRBV6-3, could not be distinguished by the 87-base-pair reads and were therefore excluded. The authors suggested that the approach could potentially be extended to other disease states and immunological phenotypes. A later analysis found that TCR association rates varied across HLA loci, with DRB1 alleles showing the most associated TCRs and HLA-C alleles the fewest. In a later analysis, HLA-associated TCR beta chains showed more clonal expansion and lower generation probabilities than non-associated chains that were equally common. HLA typing was unavailable for some donors at each locus, so association tests used only the typed subset. A group of highly shared sequence variants was considered likely to be a technical artifact of the sequencing pipeline. The earlier analysis of some 560 of the donors excluded 15 to 20 rarely observed V segments, including chromosome 9 orphons, because counts were too low. Linkage disequilibrium might explain the correlated functional status among segregating V segments, but an unknown experimental factor could not be excluded. Broadly in line with IMGT annotations, most TCR beta V segments showed up in productive rearrangements about 87% or about 30% of the time in an earlier analysis of several hundred of the donors. A total of 150 to 200 TCR beta chains were listed by the study as associated with cytomegalovirus. Several of the top co-occurrence clusters appeared to be linked to parvovirus B19, influenza, CMV and Epstein-Barr virus, according to a later analysis. In this cohort, only TCR beta chains were sequenced, and detectable features were limited by the absence of alpha or paired-chain data.

Including the terminal cysteine and phenylalanine, the CDR3 comprises 14 residues. The only DNA kept is the CDR3, 42 bases in frame from the first base. V loses 6 bases, J loses 8 bases, and the germline ends lie 19 bases apart. From the germline V gene, CDR1 is MNHEY and CDR2 is SVGAGI. The cohort comprised 710 or so healthy bone marrow donors. Cohort members were all nominally healthy when sampled, although unrecorded immune exposures were likely present. The donor was CMV seronegative and was included in the group of under 450 seronegative cohort members. A peripheral blood sample was provided by each donor, and peripheral blood mononuclear cells were used for TCR beta sequencing. The Qiagen DNeasy Blood Extraction Kit was used to extract genomic DNA from the blood cell samples.

This chain is built from TRBV6-5 and TRBJ1-2; TRBD1 is possibly the D segment (6 matching bases). This TCR was recovered from a woman between 25 and 40 years old in good health and CMV-seronegative. The sample was PBMCs. The CDR3 reads as follows: CASRQNGQSKGYTF. The DNA sequence is given as TGTGCCAGCAGGCAAAATGGACAGTCAAAGGGCTACACCTTC.